This T cell receptor (beta chain) was retrieved from a study of regulatory T cells in long-lasting Graves disease. Findings and limits, study-wide: New patients shared about 880 public clonotypes, fewer than the 2,500 to 3,500 shared by persistent patients.

CDR3 regions were amplified by Arm-PCR using iRepertoire HTBI primers to build TCR beta libraries. TCRdb used MiXCR to reprocess the multiplex PCR reads, holding one entry per CDR3 protein. The sample lists about 540,000 distinct CDR3 sequences; approximately 12% were seen once. This CDR3 has 17 residues. Trimming took off 5 bases at V and 0 bases at J, with 17 bases between the two ends. The time point was: newly diagnosed GD, antithyroid drugs for less than 3 months. With RNA extracted from PBMCs as input, the TCR library was made. This clonotype was detected ten times or more. Its antigen remains unknown. The data also belong to a second study, concerning T cells in Graves' hyperthyroidism and ophthalmopathy.

The chain carries TRBV12-3 or TRBV12-4 and TRBJ1-5; no definite D call. The receptor comes from a man aged 30 to 45 with Graves disease. Sequencing was performed on peripheral blood mononuclear cells (PBMCs), taken at new diagnosis, from a patient treated with antithyroid drugs. CDR3 coding DNA: TGTGCCAGCAGTCCAAGACGGCAGAGATATAGCAATCAGCCCCAGCATTTT. This encodes CASSPRRQRYSNQPQHF.